Sequencing of this T cell receptor (beta chain) was carried out in a study of shared clonotypes between healthy human individuals. The wider study: Each donor's CD4 naive and CD4 memory cells filled three plates apiece, CD8 naive two, and CD8 memory one. Study results and limitations: What naive subsets generally showed was a larger estimated richness than memory subsets showed.

The repertoire was sequenced with immunoSEQ multiplex PCR; TCRdb's copy has only in-frame clones and lacks some. Of about a million clones in the sample, about 75% were seen once. As to this clone: Its target is not known.

CDR3 size: 16 residues. V lost 5 bases, J lost 0 bases, and 15 bases lay in between. The V and J genes are TRBV23-1 and TRBJ2-3, with D possibly being TRBD1 or TRBD2 (5 bases each). TRBV23-1 is noted as an ORF with a role that remains uncertain. Sequencing input: memory CD4+ T cells sorted from blood. Subset specified: CD45RA-negative fraction. The sequence was obtained from a man younger than 35 in good health. This chain's CDR3 is CASSLLRGDSTDTQYF. CDR3 nucleotide sequence: TGCGCCAGCAGTTTATTGAGGGGCGATAGCACAGATACGCAGTATTTT.